This T cell receptor (beta chain) was recovered during a study of response to subunit inactivated influenza vaccine. TCRdb recomputed calls from the RT-PCR reads with MiXCR, one row per CDR3 protein. The table shows around 500,000 distinct CDR3 sequences, with about a tenth occurring only once. Germline CDR1 is MNHEY and CDR2 is SVGEGT. The CDR3 is 17 amino acids. After removal of 0 bases from V and 1 base from J, the junction contained 5 bases not matched to a gene. Study results and caveats: There was a suggestion from the authors that each seasonal influenza vaccination recruits few new T cells.

A note on this clonotype: The target antigen is unknown.

The chain recombines TRBV6-2 or TRBV6-3 with TRBJ2-2, with 7 bases lining up with TRBD2. The receptor was isolated from a man aged 50 or older who received an inactivated influenza vaccine. The source was PBMCs from blood, collected about 40 days after vaccination. CDR3 in amino acids: CASSYSSRGVNTGELFF. CDR3 DNA sequence: TGTGCCAGCAGTTACTCGTCTCGGGGGGTGAACACCGGGGAGCTGTTTTTT.